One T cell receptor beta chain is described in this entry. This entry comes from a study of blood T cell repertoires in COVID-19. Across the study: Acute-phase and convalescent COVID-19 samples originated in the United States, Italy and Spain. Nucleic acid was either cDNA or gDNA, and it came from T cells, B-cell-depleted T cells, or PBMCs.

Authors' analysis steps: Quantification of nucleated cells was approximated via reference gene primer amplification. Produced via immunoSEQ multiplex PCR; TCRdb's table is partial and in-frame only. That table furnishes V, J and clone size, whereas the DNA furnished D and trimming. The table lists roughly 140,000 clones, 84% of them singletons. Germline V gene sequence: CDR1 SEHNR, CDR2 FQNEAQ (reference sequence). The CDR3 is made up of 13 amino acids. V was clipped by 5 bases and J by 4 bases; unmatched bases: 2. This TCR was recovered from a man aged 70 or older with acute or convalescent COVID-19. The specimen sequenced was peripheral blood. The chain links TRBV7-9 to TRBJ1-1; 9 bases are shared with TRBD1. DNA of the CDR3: TGTGCCAGCAGCGTGGACAGGGGCACTGAAGCTTTCTTT. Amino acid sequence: CASSVDRGTEAFF.